The following is a T cell receptor (beta chain) sequence with its context. It has no known antigen specificity. No much larger clone exists at a distance of one base, and base qualities are not known. This entry is derived from a study of cytomegalovirus exposure and HLA in healthy donors (dated by TCRdb to 2015 to 2018). At the level of the whole study: According to an earlier analysis of a few hundred of the donors, about 170 million T cells yielded some 110 million unique TCR beta sequences and roughly 280 Gb of sequence data. Approximately 300 gigabases of sequencing data and roughly 80 million unique TCR sequences made up an early release that covered nearly 650 HLA-typed donors. Rather than using new phenotypic data, the later analysis identified candidate immune exposures from TCR beta sequences and from how often those sequences occurred across donors. Among the roughly 370 genotyped donors, 81% belonged to the genetic ancestry cluster associated with self-reported Caucasian donors. HLA typing covered class I and class II loci at four-digit resolution. Roughly five DR-DQ haplotypes were handled as single units for association and clustering because linkage in the cohort was strong. Every repertoire in the discovery cohort had been generated on one and the same sequencing platform. A later analysis re-examined previously published TCR beta repertoires from around 670 donors and added high-resolution HLA genotyping to investigate patterns of TCR occurrence. A later genetic analysis took genome-wide SNP genotypes for about three fifths of the roughly 700 donors and used that subset as a discovery cohort. Across some 400 genotyped donors of the cohort, an average of about 240,000 unique TCR beta nucleotide sequences per donor were sequenced, and approximately 19% of those sequences were non-productive. Donor age, sex, ethnicity and CMV serostatus were collected together with the repertoire data. The number of donors typed differed by locus, with roughly 620-640 for A, B, C, DRB1 and DQB1, over 500 for DQA1, under 610 for DPA1, and under 490 for DPB1. To decide whether each TCR beta V gene segment behaved as functional or pseudogenic, an earlier analysis of fewer than 750 of the donors relied on high-throughput TCR beta sequencing. The study aimed to test whether signatures of past pathogen exposure could be identified by cataloging public T cell receptors. To predict cytomegalovirus infection status, the study brought together high-throughput TCR immunosequencing, statistical association of individual TCRs with disease status, and machine learning. The study used immunosequencing to profile the T cell repertoires of under 700 subjects and linked those repertoires to cytomegalovirus serostatus. Besides the first cohort of hundreds of subjects, a separate validation cohort made up of 120 different subjects was used.

The cohort consisted of 666 healthy bone marrow donors. All cohort members were sampled while nominally healthy, although unrecorded immune exposures were likely present. The donor was CMV seronegative and was included in the group of a few hundred seronegative cohort members. A peripheral blood sample was collected from each donor, and TCR beta sequencing was performed on peripheral blood mononuclear cells. The Qiagen DNeasy Blood Extraction Kit was used to extract genomic DNA from the blood cell samples. Library creation used the immunoSEQ multiplex PCR assay. For the multiplex PCR, a mixture combining 60 forward primers for TCR Vbeta segments and 13 reverse primers for TCR Jbeta segments was used. A multiplex PCR assay on genomic DNA amplified the CDR3 region of rearranged TCR beta genes. The Illumina HiSeq System was used to sequence the amplified TCR beta libraries as 87-base-pair reads. Regarding the original processing steps: In a later analysis, tens of millions of unique TCR beta chains were counted across the 500 to 850 repertoires, and roughly 11 million of these chains were shared by at least two donors. Raw reads were error-corrected and collapsed into unique sequences by a nearest-neighbor algorithm in which closely related sequences were merged to remove PCR and sequencing errors. To assign V, D and J gene segments, CDR3 sequences were aligned to IMGT reference sequences. For a sequence to be retained, at least a six-nucleotide match to both a V gene segment and a J gene segment was required. A rearrangement counted as productive if the CDR3 had no stop codons and remained in frame with V and J, and every other rearrangement counted as non-productive. Following IMGT convention, CDR3 was defined as the stretch from the second conserved V-encoded cysteine to the conserved J-encoded phenylalanine. The earlier analysis of about 610 of the donors excluded sequences that lacked an unambiguous match to a single V gene segment. An earlier analysis of just under 600 of the donors called V segments functional above 56.7% productive rearrangements and segregating when the between-donor standard deviation exceeded 5%. A statistical classification framework was built to diagnose cytomegalovirus status from the catalog of TCR beta chain sequences. In a later analysis, TCR nucleotide sequences were compared against IMGT/GENE-DB human TR gene sequences so that V and J genes could be assigned. A later analysis assigned CDR3 sequences and most-parsimonious VDJ recombination scenarios with the TCRdist pipeline. In a later analysis, every TCR beta chain was defined by the combination of its CDR3 amino acid sequence and its V-gene family, and reads without a unique V-gene family were dropped. As a way to deal with suspected cross-contamination and a sequencing artifact, a later analysis dropped over 550 nucleotide sequences that were highly shared and had low generation probability. A later analysis calculated a clonal expansion index for each public chain from normalized within-repertoire ranks of inferred template counts. Generation probabilities in a later analysis came from a VDJ recombination model fitted to out-of-frame rearrangements, and those results were checked against IGoR. In a later analysis, TCR-TCR, TCR-HLA and TCR-CMV co-occurrence was scored with hypergeometric tests, and a repertoire-size bias correction was applied to TCR pairs. False discovery rates were estimated in a later analysis by permuting HLA or CMV assignments 20 times. In a later analysis, co-occurring TCRs were grouped with DBSCAN, and TCRdist sequence similarity was added when clustering was performed within HLA-allele-positive subsets. For co-occurrence clustering, repertoires with fewer than 30,000 or more than 120,000 public chains were excluded, along with five repertoires with anomalous nucleotide sharing. As stored in TCRdb, this immuneACCESS dataset retains in-frame rearrangements with V and J assigned. A fraction of the clones does not appear; measured against another copy, unresolved V genes explain less than half of the discrepancy, and the remainder lacks a known reason. The D gene and trimming were derived from the DNA, and the V and J assignments and clone size from that table. The sample table lists under 200,000 clones, about 80% of them with a count of one. 1.3% of the sample goes to the ten largest clones.

Overall study outcomes, separate from this receptor: A later analysis found that most CMV-associated TCR beta chains appeared HLA-restricted, with HLA associations seemingly driven largely by CMV exposure. The presence/absence analyses assumed that sequencing depth was roughly uniform across donors, and that assumption may not be true. A group of highly shared sequence variants was considered likely to be a technical artifact of the sequencing pipeline. Because some donors lacked HLA typing at each locus, the association tests relied only on the typed subset. In both the original and validation cohorts, the classifier was reported to diagnose cytomegalovirus status with high specificity and sensitivity. The cohort was sequenced for TCR beta chains only, and without alpha or paired-chain data the features that could be detected were limited. Several of the top co-occurrence clusters appeared to be linked to parvovirus B19, influenza, CMV and Epstein-Barr virus, according to a later analysis. According to a later genetic analysis, donors in an Asian-associated ancestry cluster had fewer N-insertions in productive TCRs than the roughly 660-donor mean. A further reported finding was that TCR beta sequences accurately predicted the HLA-A and HLA-B alleles for most subjects in the first cohort. The authors suggested that the approach could potentially be generalized to other disease states and immunological phenotypes. An earlier analysis of approximately 530 of the donors showed that most TCR beta V segments appeared in productive rearrangements either about 87% or about 30% of the time, which broadly matched IMGT annotations. Strong co-occurrence of HLA alleles, especially DR and DQ, made assigning TCR associations to individual alleles difficult. Across donors, most TCR sequences were observed very rarely, whereas some public TCRs were present in many individuals. A later analysis associated approximately 17,000 TCR beta sequences with specific HLA alleles at a false discovery rate of 0.05. CMV serostatus was the only immune exposure information available for the cohort. In vitro tests confirmed that a few of the cytomegalovirus-associated TCR beta chains recognize cytomegalovirus antigens. A later genetic analysis associated a missense DCLRE1C variant with V-gene and J-gene trimming of TCR beta chains, and an independent cohort replicated the association. A later analysis found that HLA-associated TCR beta chains were more clonally expanded and had lower generation probabilities than equally common non-associated chains. Because counts were too low, some 16 rarely observed V segments, including chromosome 9 orphons, were excluded from the earlier analysis of 500 to 700 of the donors. Linkage disequilibrium might explain the correlated functional status among segregating V segments, but an unknown experimental factor could not be ruled out. In a later analysis, TCR association rates were found to vary across HLA loci, with the most associated TCRs seen for DRB1 alleles and the fewest for HLA-C alleles. The study gave a list of 150 to 200 TCR beta chains associated with cytomegalovirus.

The TCR was taken from a man younger than 40 in good health and CMV-seronegative. Sequenced: PBMCs.

This receptor has the CDR3 CASSADSSYEQYF. The base sequence is TGTGCCAGCAGTGCGGACAGTTCCTACGAGCAGTACTTC. The V gene is TRBV2 and the J gene is TRBJ2-7, with a weak D call of TRBD1 (6 bases match). CDR3 length: 13 amino acids, cysteine to phenylalanine. The DNA shown is the 39-base CDR3, in frame from base 1. The CDR1 and CDR2 encoded by the germline V gene are SNHLY and FYNNEI. The V and J ends are trimmed by 4 bases and 1 base, leaving 8 bases between them. With the portions outside the CDR3 filled from the reference TRBV2 and TRBJ2-7 genes, the complete variable region becomes EPEVTQTPSHQVTQMGQEVILRCVPISNHLYFYWYRQILGQKVEFLVSFYNNEISEKSEIFDDQFSVERPDGSNFTLKIRSTKLEDSAMYFCASSADSSYEQYFGPGTRLTVT.